A selection of T cell receptor beta chains follows, all from one sample in a study of blood T cell repertoires in COVID-19. Produced via immunoSEQ multiplex PCR; TCRdb's table is partial and in-frame only. The table has 110,000 to 150,000 clones, around 89% seen once. The sample was peripheral blood. These receptor sequences come from a man aged 55 to 70 with active or convalescent COVID-19. CDR3s include the opening cysteine and the closing phenylalanine or tryptophan. A D gene is named only where the DNA matches it firmly. The size field is filled for only some rows; it gives once, few, many or a size class.

size	J	V	length	D	CDR3	DNA
-	TRBJ2-7	TRBV29-1	12	TRBD1	CSVDRVHYEQYF	TGCAGCGTGGACAGGGTCCACTACGAGCAGTACTTC
once	TRBJ2-2	TRBV3-1/TRBV3-2	15	TRBD2	CASRGDLAGAGELFF	TGTGCCAGCAGAGGAGATCTAGCGGGGGCCGGGGAGCTGTTTTTT
-	TRBJ2-4	TRBV4-2	15	-	CASSQEGITKNIQYF	TGTGCCAGCAGCCAAGAGGGCATAACCAAAAACATTCAGTACTTC
-	TRBJ2-2	TRBV2	14	-	CASSVGRGNGELFF	TGTGCCAGCAGTGTAGGCCGGGGTAACGGGGAGCTGTTTTTT
-	TRBJ1-3	TRBV3-1/TRBV3-2	15	-	CASSQRGGAGNTIYF	TGTGCCAGCAGCCAACGCGGGGGAGCTGGAAACACCATATATTTT
few	TRBJ1-1	TRBV2	11	-	CASSPKTEAFF	TGTGCCAGCAGTCCTAAGACTGAAGCTTTCTTT
-	TRBJ2-7	TRBV14	14	-	CASSQRGRTYEQYF	TGTGCCAGCAGCCAGAGAGGGAGGACCTACGAGCAGTACTTC
once	TRBJ2-5	TRBV19	14	-	CASAALGVEETQYF	TGTGCCAGTGCGGCCCTCGGGGTAGAGGAGACCCAGTACTTC
-	TRBJ2-3	TRBV12-5	17	TRBD2	CASGLGLAGDRGDTQYF	TGTGCTAGTGGTTTGGGCCTAGCGGGGGACCGGGGAGATACGCAGTATTTT
-	TRBJ2-3	TRBV7-3	14	-	CASSSRGAPESQYF	TGTGCCAGCAGCTCACGGGGGGCTCCCGAATCGCAGTATTTT
-	TRBJ1-2	TRBV27	14	-	CASSPRRGGDGYTF	TGTGCCAGCAGTCCCCGCCGGGGAGGGGATGGCTACACCTTC
-	TRBJ1-5	TRBV7-9	15	TRBD1	CASSSPGQNNQPQHF	TGTGCCAGCAGCTCCCCGGGACAGAACAATCAGCCCCAGCATTTT
-	TRBJ2-1	TRBV24-1	16	TRBD2	CATSDQIAGGNNEQFF	TGTGCCACCAGTGATCAAATAGCGGGAGGTAACAATGAGCAGTTCTTC
-	TRBJ2-2	TRBV5-5	13	-	CASSLGATGELFF	TGTGCCAGCAGCTTGGGCGCAACCGGGGAGCTGTTTTTT
once	TRBJ2-1	TRBV4-1	14	-	CASNPGGPSYEQFF	TGCGCCAGCAACCCAGGCGGGCCTTCTTATGAGCAGTTCTTC
-	TRBJ2-1	TRBV5-1	16	TRBD2	CASSLEATSGANEQFF	TGCGCCAGCAGCTTGGAGGCGACTAGCGGGGCCAATGAGCAGTTCTTC
few	TRBJ2-7	TRBV11-2	14	-	CASSLDRATYEQYF	TGTGCCAGCAGCTTAGACAGGGCCACCTACGAGCAGTACTTC
-	TRBJ2-7	TRBV5-6	14	TRBD2	CASTRGRGWGEQYF	TGTGCCAGCACCCGTGGGAGGGGCTGGGGGGAGCAGTACTTC
-	TRBJ1-2	TRBV3-1/TRBV3-2	17	TRBD1	CASSRTRGGQGVYGYTF	TGTGCCAGCAGCCGCACCCGGGGGGGACAGGGGGTTTATGGCTACACCTTC
-	TRBJ1-1	TRBV19	13	-	CASSNRGSTEAFF	TGTGCCAGTAGTAATAGGGGGAGCACTGAAGCTTTCTTT
-	TRBJ1-1	TRBV6-2/TRBV6-3	14	-	CASSSQGPDTEAFF	TGTGCCAGCAGCAGCCAGGGGCCGGACACTGAAGCTTTCTTT
-	TRBJ1-2	TRBV7-2	15	TRBD1	CASSQGQGLNYGYTF	TGTGCCAGCAGCCAAGGACAGGGGTTGAACTATGGCTACACCTTC
-	TRBJ1-2	TRBV28	17	TRBD1	CASSTGSPGTGSYGYTF	TGTGCCAGCAGTACCGGAAGCCCCGGGACAGGGAGCTATGGCTACACCTTC
-	TRBJ1-6	TRBV3-1/TRBV3-2	14	TRBD1	CASSQAGGNSPLHF	TGTGCCAGCAGCCAAGCAGGGGGAAATTCACCCCTCCACTTT
-	TRBJ1-2	TRBV6-5	15	-	CASSPVQGRGEGYTF	TGTGCCAGCAGTCCGGTCCAGGGCCGGGGGGAGGGCTACACCTTC
-	TRBJ2-3	TRBV28	16	-	CASSLWGGGSTDTQYF	TGTGCCAGCAGTTTATGGGGAGGGGGTAGCACAGATACGCAGTATTTT
-	TRBJ2-3	TRBV20-1	13	-	CSASNSLTDTQYF	TGCAGTGCTAGTAATTCTCTCACAGATACGCAGTATTTT
-	TRBJ1-6	TRBV28	15	-	CASSFPREGNSPLHF	TGTGCCAGCAGTTTTCCCAGGGAGGGTAATTCACCCCTCCACTTT
-	TRBJ2-1	TRBV11-2	14	-	CASSPTPPSEEQFF	TGTGCCAGCAGCCCTACTCCGCCCTCCGAGGAGCAGTTCTTC
few	TRBJ1-2	TRBV11-2	12	-	CASSLDGIGYTF	TGTGCCAGCAGCTTAGACGGGATTGGCTACACCTTC
-	TRBJ1-5	TRBV5-8	15	TRBD1	CASSFGTAYNQPQHF	TGTGCCAGCAGCTTCGGGACAGCGTATAATCAGCCCCAGCATTTT
-	TRBJ1-3	TRBV30	12	-	CAWSPQGHTIYF	TGTGCCTGGAGTCCCCAGGGCCACACCATATATTTT
-	TRBJ2-7	TRBV3-1/TRBV3-2	16	TRBD2	CASSQDSGTSSYEQYF	TGTGCCAGCAGCCAAGACAGCGGGACCTCCTCCTACGAGCAGTACTTC
-	TRBJ2-7	TRBV4-2	18	TRBD2	CASSQVGRGGSGAYEQYF	TGTGCCAGCAGCCAAGTAGGGAGGGGCGGGAGTGGGGCTTACGAGCAGTACTTC
-	TRBJ1-2	TRBV28	15	TRBD1	CASSPNRGYNYGYTF	TGTGCCAGCAGTCCCAACAGGGGTTATAACTATGGCTACACCTTC
once	TRBJ1-5	TRBV24-1	15	-	CATSDSGFSGQPQHF	TGTGCCACCAGTGATTCAGGATTCTCTGGTCAGCCCCAGCATTTT
few	TRBJ2-7	TRBV19	13	-	CATGRGSPYEQYF	TGTGCCACCGGGCGAGGGAGTCCCTACGAGCAGTACTTC
-	TRBJ2-1	TRBV7-2	15	-	CASSPSKVASNEQFF	TGTGCCAGCTCCCCCAGCAAGGTAGCGTCGAATGAGCAGTTCTTC
-	TRBJ2-3	TRBV4-2	20	TRBD2	CASSPKPGLAGFTSTDTQYF	TGTGCCAGCAGCCCGAAGCCGGGACTAGCGGGATTTACTAGCACAGATACGCAGTATTTT
once	TRBJ2-7	TRBV28	18	TRBD2	CASSLPGTSGSRTYEQYF	TGTGCCAGCAGTTTACCCGGGACTAGCGGGAGCCGAACCTACGAGCAGTACTTC
many	TRBJ2-1	TRBV10-3	16	-	CAISEFGQGNYNEQFF	TGTGCCATCAGTGAGTTTGGGCAGGGCAACTACAATGAGCAGTTCTTC
few	TRBJ2-5	TRBV6-5	15	-	CASSLIQSGKETQYF	TGTGCCAGCAGTTTGATTCAAAGCGGAAAAGAGACCCAGTACTTC